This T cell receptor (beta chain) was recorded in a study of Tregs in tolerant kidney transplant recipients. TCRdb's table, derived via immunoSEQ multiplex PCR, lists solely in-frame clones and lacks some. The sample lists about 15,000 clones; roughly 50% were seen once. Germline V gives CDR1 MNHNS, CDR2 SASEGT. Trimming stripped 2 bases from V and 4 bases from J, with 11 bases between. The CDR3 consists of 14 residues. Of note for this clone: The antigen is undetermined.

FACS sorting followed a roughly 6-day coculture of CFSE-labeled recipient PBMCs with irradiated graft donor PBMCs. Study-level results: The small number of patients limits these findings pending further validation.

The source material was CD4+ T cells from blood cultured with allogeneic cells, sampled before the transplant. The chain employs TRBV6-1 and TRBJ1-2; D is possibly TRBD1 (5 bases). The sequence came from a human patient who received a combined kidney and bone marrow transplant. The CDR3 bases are TGTGCCAGCAGTGAAACTTACAGGACCTATGGCTACACCTTC. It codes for CASSETYRTYGYTF.